The clone carrying this TCR beta chain has at least ten counts. The CDR3 has 18 residues. The V segment lost 6 bases and the J segment 0 bases; nucleotides outside the gene matches: 12. Germline V gene lookup returns CDR1 DFQATT and CDR2 SNEGSKA (reference sequence). The source of the sample is a study of T-cell reconstitution after alpha-beta-depleted transplantation in children. Library preparation (for TCRbeta) was performed with unique molecular identifiers. TCRdb processed the PCR reads anew with MiXCR; each CDR3 protein has one entry. The sample consists of some 600,000 distinct CDR3 sequences, 15% to 20% of them appearing once.

Source: PBMCs from the stem cell graft donor, taken from the stem cell graft. The receptor was isolated from a human donor who donated a stem cell graft to a child with acute myeloid leukemia. The V and J genes are TRBV20-1 and TRBJ2-2, with 11 positions matching TRBD2. CDR3 sequence reads: CSAKRPSGGKTNTGELFF. As DNA, the CDR3 is TGCAGTGCCAAGAGGCCTAGCGGGGGGAAAACGAACACCGGGGAGCTGTTTTTT.